This T cell receptor beta chain comes out of a study of CD4+ T cells in melanoma. The CDR3 loop spans 16 amino acids. Germline CDR1 and CDR2: SEHNR and FQNEAQ (reference sequence). With 1 base removed from V and 0 bases from J, the gap between germline ends came to 9 bases. Profiling relied on immunoSEQ multiplex PCR, and the TCRdb table lists in-frame clones only, not all of them. This table holds about 140,000 clones, approximately 91% found once. This rearrangement joins TRBV7-9 to TRBJ2-2; D possibly corresponds to TRBD2 (6 bases). The TCR sequence derives from a human donor with melanoma. In DNA form, the CDR3 reads TGTGCCAGCAGCTTAGTATGGGGGGCGAACACCGGGGAGCTGTTTTTT. It specifies CASSLVWGANTGELFF.